The clone carrying this TCR beta chain has more than one count but fewer than ten. Its specificity is unknown. Other DNA sequences in the same sample also yield this CDR3. Trimming cost V 2 bases and J 5 bases, with 8 bases left between them. This CDR3 has 13 residues. Per the germline V gene, CDR1 is SGHTA and CDR2 is FQGTGA. This sample stems from a study of shared clonotypes between healthy human individuals. Findings of the study overall: How much donors shared clonotypes was expected to be affected by sequencing depth.

The table came from immunoSEQ multiplex PCR; TCRdb's copy has only in-frame clones and leaves some out. Here the sample spans under 1,100,000 clones, roughly 75% being singletons. The chain employs TRBV7-3 and TRBJ2-3, with D hard to call. This clonotype was sampled from a man between 18 and 35 years old in good health. Input material: memory CD4+ T cells sorted from blood. Stated subset: CD45RA-negative fraction. The DNA of the CDR3 is TGTGCCAGCAGCTTATCTTACCAAGATACGCAGTATTTT. As protein: CASSLSYQDTQYF.